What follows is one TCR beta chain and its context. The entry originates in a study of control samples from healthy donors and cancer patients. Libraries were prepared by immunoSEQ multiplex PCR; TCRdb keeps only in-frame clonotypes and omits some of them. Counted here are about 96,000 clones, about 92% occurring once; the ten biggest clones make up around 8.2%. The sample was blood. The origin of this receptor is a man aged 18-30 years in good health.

CDR3 DNA sequence: TGTGCCAGCTCCCCCAGAGGGTTTACCTACGAGCAGTACTTC. Protein product: CASSPRGFTYEQYF. J is TRBJ2-7 and V is TRBV18; perhaps TRBD2 as D (5 bases). The V gene's germline CDR1 is KGHSH and CDR2 LQKENI. The CDR3 spans 14 residues. Trimming removed 6 bases at V and 2 bases at J, with 14 bases between.